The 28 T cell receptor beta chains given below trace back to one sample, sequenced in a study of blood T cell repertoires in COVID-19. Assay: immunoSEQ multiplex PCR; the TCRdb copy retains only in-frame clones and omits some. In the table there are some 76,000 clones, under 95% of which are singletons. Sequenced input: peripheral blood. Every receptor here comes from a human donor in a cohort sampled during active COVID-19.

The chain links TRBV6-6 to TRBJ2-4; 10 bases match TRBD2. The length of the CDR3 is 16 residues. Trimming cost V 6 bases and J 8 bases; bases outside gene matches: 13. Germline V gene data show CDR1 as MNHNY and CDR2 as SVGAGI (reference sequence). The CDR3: CASRRASGGDGDIQYF. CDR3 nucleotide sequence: TGTGCCAGCAGGAGGGCTAGCGGGGGAGATGGAGACATTCAGTACTTC.

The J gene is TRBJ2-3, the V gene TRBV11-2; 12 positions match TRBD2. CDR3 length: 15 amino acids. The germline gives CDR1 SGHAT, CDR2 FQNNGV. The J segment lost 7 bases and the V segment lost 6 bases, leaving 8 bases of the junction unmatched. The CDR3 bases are TGTGCCAGCAGTACGACTAGCGGGGGTGCATATACGCAGTATTTT. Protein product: CASSTTSGGAYTQYF.

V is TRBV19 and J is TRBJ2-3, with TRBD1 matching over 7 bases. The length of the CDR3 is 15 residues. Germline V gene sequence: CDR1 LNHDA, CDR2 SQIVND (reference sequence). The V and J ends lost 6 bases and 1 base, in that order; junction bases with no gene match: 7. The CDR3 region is CASSPTGIRTDTQYF. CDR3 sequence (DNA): TGTGCCAGTAGCCCGACAGGGATCCGCACAGATACGCAGTATTTT.

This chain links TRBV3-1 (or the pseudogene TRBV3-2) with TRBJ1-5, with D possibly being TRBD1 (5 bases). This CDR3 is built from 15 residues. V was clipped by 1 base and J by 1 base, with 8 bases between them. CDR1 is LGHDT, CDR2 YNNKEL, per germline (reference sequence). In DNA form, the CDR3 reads TGTGCCAGCAGCCAAGTGGGGGGGAGCAATCAGCCCCAGCATTTT. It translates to CASSQVGGSNQPQHF.

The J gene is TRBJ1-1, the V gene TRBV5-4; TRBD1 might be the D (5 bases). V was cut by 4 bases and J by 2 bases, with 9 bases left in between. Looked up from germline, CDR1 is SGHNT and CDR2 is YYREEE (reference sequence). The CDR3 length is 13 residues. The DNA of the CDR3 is TGTGCCAGCAGCACCGACAGTAACACTGAAGCTTTCTTT. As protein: CASSTDSNTEAFF.

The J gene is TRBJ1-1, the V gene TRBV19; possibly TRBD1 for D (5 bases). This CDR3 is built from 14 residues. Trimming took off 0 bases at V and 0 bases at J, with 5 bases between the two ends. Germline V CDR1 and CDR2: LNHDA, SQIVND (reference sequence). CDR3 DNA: TGTGCCAGTAGTATAGAACAGGTGAACACTGAAGCTTTCTTT. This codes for CASSIEQVNTEAFF.

CDR3 residues: CASSLVQGGTNEKLFF. The CDR3 DNA reads as TGTGCCAGCAGCTTGGTACAGGGCGGAACTAATGAAAAACTGTTTTTT. The chain links TRBV5-6 to TRBJ1-4, with a weak D call TRBD1 (6 bases). Germline V gives CDR1 SGHDT, CDR2 YYEEEE. This CDR3 comprises 16 residues. V was cut by 0 bases and J by 1 base, with 10 bases left in between.

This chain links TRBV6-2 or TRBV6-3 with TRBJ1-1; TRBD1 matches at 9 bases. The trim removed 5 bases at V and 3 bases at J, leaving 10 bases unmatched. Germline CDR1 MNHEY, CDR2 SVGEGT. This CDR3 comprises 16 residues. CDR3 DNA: TGTGCCAGCAGTCCAGGGACAGGGTTTTGGTACACTGAAGCTTTCTTT. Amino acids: CASSPGTGFWYTEAFF.

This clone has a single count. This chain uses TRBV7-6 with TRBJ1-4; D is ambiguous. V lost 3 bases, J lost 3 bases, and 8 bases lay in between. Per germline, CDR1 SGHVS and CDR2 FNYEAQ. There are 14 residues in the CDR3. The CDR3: CASSFSSANEKLFF. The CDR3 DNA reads TGTGCCAGCAGCTTTAGTTCGGCTAATGAAAAACTGTTTTTT.

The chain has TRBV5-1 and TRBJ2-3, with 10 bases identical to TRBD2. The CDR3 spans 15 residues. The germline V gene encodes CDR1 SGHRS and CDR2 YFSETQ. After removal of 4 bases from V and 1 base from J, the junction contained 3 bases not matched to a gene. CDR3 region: CASSPGTSGTDTQYF. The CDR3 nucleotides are TGCGCCAGCAGCCCCGGGACTAGCGGCACAGATACGCAGTATTTT.

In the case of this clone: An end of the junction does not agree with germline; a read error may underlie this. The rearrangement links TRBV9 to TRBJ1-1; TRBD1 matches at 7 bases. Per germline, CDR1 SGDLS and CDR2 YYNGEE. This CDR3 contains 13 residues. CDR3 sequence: CASSVTGAAETFF. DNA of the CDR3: TGTGCCAGCAGCGTAACAGGGGCTGCTGAAACTTTCTTT.

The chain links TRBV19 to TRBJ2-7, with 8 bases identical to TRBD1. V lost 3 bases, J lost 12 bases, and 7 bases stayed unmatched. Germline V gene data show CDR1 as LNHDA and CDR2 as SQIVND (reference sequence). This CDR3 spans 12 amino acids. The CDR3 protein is CASSIPQGATYF. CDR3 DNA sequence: TGTGCCAGTAGTATCCCCCAGGGGGCTACGTACTTC. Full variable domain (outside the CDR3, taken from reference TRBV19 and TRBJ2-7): DGGITQSPKYLFRKEGQNVTLSCEQNLNHDAMYWYRQDPGQGLRLIYYSQIVNDFQKGDIAEGYSVSREKKESFPLTVTSAQKNPTAFYLCASSIPQGATYFGPGTRLTVT.

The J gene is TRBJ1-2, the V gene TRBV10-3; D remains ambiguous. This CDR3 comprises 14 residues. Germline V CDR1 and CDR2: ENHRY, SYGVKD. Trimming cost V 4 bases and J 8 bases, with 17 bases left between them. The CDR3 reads CAISALVQTRGYTF. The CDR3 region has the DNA TGTGCCATCAGTGCCCTGGTTCAGACGAGGGGCTACACCTTC.

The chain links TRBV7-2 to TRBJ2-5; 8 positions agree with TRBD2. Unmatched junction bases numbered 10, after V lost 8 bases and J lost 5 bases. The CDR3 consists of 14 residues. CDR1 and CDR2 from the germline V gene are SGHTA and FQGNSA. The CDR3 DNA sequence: TGTGCCAGCGTATCGGGCGGGGGGCTTGAGACCCAGTACTTC. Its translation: CASVSGGGLETQYF.

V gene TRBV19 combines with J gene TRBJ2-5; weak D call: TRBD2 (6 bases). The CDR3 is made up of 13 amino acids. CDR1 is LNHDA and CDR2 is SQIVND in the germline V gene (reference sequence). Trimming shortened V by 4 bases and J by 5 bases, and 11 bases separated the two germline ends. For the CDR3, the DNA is TGTGCCAGTAGTACACTAGCCGCGGAGACCCAGTACTTC. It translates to CASSTLAAETQYF.

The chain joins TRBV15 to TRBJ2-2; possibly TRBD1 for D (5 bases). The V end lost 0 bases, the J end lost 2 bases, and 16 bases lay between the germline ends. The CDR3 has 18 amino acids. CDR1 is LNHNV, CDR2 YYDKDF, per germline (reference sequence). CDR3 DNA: TGTGCCACCAGCAGAGATAATAGGGGCGCTTATAACACCGGGGAGCTGTTTTTT. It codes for CATSRDNRGAYNTGELFF.

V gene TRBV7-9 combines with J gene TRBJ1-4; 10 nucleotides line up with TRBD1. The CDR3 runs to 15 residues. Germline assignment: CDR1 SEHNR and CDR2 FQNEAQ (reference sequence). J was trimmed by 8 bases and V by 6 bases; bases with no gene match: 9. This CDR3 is CASRTLDRGKEKLFF. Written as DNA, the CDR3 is TGTGCCAGCAGAACGCTGGACAGGGGGAAAGAAAAACTGTTTTTT.

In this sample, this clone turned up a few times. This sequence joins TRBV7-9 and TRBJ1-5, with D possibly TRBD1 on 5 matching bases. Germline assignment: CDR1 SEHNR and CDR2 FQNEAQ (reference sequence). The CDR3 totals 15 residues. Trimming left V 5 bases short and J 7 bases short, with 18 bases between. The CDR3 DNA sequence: TGTGCCAGCAGCCACGAGACAGAAGCGGGGCAGCCCCAGCATTTT. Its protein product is CASSHETEAGQPQHF. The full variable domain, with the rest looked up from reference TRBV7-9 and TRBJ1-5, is DTGVSQNPRHKITKRGQNVTFRCDPISEHNRLYWYRQTLGQGPEFLTYFQNEAQLEKSRLLSDRFSAERPKGSFSTLEIQRTEQGDSAMYLCASSHETEAGQPQHFGDGTRLSIL.

CDR3 DNA: TGTGCCAGCAGCACCGTACCAACAGGGTCAGCGAACAATGAGCAGTTCTTC. The encoded protein is CASSTVPTGSANNEQFF. V is TRBV11-2 and J is TRBJ2-1; D perhaps matches TRBD1 (6 bases). Germline CDR1 is SGHAT and CDR2 is FQNNGV. The CDR3 runs to 17 residues. With 5 bases removed from V and 5 bases from J, the gap between germline ends came to 22 bases.

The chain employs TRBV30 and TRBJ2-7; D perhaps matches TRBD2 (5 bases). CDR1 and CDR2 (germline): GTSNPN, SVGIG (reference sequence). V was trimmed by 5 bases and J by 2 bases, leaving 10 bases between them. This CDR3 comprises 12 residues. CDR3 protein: CAWSGLTYEQYF. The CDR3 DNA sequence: TGTGCCTGGTCTGGACTCACCTACGAGCAGTACTTC.

The CDR3 region is CASSFAGATNEKLFF. CDR3 nucleotides: TGTGCCAGCAGCTTCGCAGGGGCAACTAATGAAAAACTGTTTTTT. This chain joins TRBV7-9 and TRBJ1-4; D possibly corresponds to TRBD1 (6 bases). Per the germline V gene, CDR1 is SEHNR and CDR2 is FQNEAQ (reference sequence). The length of the CDR3 is 15 residues. V shed 3 bases and J shed 0 bases, with 8 bases lying between them.

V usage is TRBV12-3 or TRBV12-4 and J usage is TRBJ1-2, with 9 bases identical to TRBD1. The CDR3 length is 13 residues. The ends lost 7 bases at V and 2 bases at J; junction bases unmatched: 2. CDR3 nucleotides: TGTGCCAGCAATGGACAGGGGAACTATGGCTACACCTTC. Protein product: CASNGQGNYGYTF.

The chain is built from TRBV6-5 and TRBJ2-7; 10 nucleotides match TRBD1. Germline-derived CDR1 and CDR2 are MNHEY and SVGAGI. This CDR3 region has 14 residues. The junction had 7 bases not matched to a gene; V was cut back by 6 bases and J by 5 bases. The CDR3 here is CASSRTGGMDEQYF. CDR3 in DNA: TGTGCCAGCAGCCGGACAGGGGGTATGGACGAGCAGTACTTC.

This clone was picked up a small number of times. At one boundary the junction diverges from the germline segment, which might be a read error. The CDR3 DNA reads as TGTGCCGGCAGCAGGGGTGGTTATAATTCACCCCTCCACTTT. Its translation: CAGSRGGYNSPLHF. The chain is built from TRBV7-8 and TRBJ1-6, with a possible D match to TRBD1 (6 bases). The CDR3 is 14 residues long. Germline loops: CDR1 SGHVS, CDR2 FQNEAQ.

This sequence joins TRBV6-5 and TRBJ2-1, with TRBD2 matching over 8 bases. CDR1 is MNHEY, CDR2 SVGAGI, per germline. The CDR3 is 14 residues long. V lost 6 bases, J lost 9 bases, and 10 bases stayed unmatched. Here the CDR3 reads CASRRVGGAFEQFF. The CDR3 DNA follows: TGTGCCAGCAGGAGGGTCGGGGGGGCTTTTGAGCAGTTCTTC.

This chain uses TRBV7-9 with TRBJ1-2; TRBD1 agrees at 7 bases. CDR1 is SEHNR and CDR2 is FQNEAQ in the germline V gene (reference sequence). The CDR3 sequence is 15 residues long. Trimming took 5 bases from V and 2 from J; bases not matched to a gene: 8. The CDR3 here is CASSLTGTENYGYTF. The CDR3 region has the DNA TGTGCCAGCAGCCTCACCGGGACAGAAAACTATGGCTACACCTTC.

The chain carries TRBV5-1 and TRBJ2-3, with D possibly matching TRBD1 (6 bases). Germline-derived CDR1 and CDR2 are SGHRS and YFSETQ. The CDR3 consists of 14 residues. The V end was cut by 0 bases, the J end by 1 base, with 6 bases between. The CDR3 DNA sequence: TGCGCCAGCAGCTTGGCAGGGGGCACAGATACGCAGTATTTT. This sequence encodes CASSLAGGTDTQYF. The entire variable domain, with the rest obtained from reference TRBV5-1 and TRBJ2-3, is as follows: KAGVTQTPRYLIKTRGQQVTLSCSPISGHRSVSWYQQTPGQGLQFLFEYFSETQRNKGNFPGRFSGRQFSNSRSEMNVSTLELGDSALYLCASSLAGGTDTQYFGPGTRLTVL.

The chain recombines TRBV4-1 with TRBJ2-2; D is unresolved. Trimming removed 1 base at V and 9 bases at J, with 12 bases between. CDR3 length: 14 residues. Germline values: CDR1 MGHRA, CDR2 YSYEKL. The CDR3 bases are TGCGCCAGCAGCCAAGCGGGTGGCGGCCGGGAGCTGTTTTTT. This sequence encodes CASSQAGGGRELFF.